Following are 15 T cell receptor beta chains from one sample sequenced in a study of blood T cell repertoires in COVID-19 (dated by TCRdb to about 2020). Library generation was performed with the immunoSEQ multiplex PCR assay. TCRdb provides this immuneACCESS table in a form limited to in-frame rearrangements. Some clones are lacking; in checked studies, under half of them reflect an unresolved V gene, and why the rest are absent is not known. The sample contains some 180,000 clones, more than 80% of them found a single time. The top ten hold under 8% of the sample. The sample comprised PBMCs or T cells enriched from blood (not recorded which). The receptors derive from a man between 40 and 49 years old who had recovered from COVID-19.

This clone was counted between two and nine times. J is TRBJ1-2 and V is TRBV3-1 (or the pseudogene TRBV3-2); TRBD1 is a possible D gene (6 bases). The V gene lost 4 bases and the J gene lost 4 bases, with 13 bases spanning the gap. Germline V lookup: CDR1 LGHDT, CDR2 YNNKEL (reference sequence). This CDR3 spans 14 amino acids. This CDR3 reads CASSPRTAVYGYTF. CDR3 in DNA: TGTGCCAGCAGCCCCCGGACAGCTGTCTATGGCTACACCTTC.

The chain is built from TRBV5-6 and TRBJ1-1; a weak D match, TRBD1 (6 bases). The CDR3 spans 14 residues. Looked up from germline, CDR1 is SGHDT and CDR2 is YYEEEE. Trimming shortened V by 5 bases and J by 4 bases, and 15 bases separated the two germline ends. The CDR3 here is CASRIYDRITEAFF. The CDR3 coding sequence is TGTGCCAGCAGAATTTACGACAGGATCACTGAAGCTTTCTTT.

V and J are TRBV7-8 and TRBJ1-1; 8 bases match TRBD1. Trimming took 2 bases from V and 4 from J; bases not matched to a gene: 15. The germline gives CDR1 SGHVS, CDR2 FQNEAQ. This CDR3 has 18 residues. The CDR3 region is CASSLLSFTTGEGTEAFF. CDR3 nucleotides: TGTGCCAGCAGCTTACTATCCTTTACGACAGGGGAGGGCACTGAAGCTTTCTTT.

The chain has TRBV24-1 and TRBJ1-1, with D hard to call. Germline CDR1 reads KGHDR; CDR2 reads SFDVKD. The CDR3 extends over 13 amino acids. V lost 5 bases and J 8 bases, leaving 14 bases between the germline ends. The CDR3 coding sequence is TGTGCCACCAGTGCCCCGACGTCAGGAGAAGCTTTCTTT. This sequence encodes CATSAPTSGEAFF.

The chain combines TRBV20-1 with TRBJ1-1, with D possibly TRBD1 on 6 matching bases. The V end was cut by 3 bases, the J end by 5 bases, with 10 bases between. The CDR3 runs 12 residues. CDR1 DFQATT and CDR2 SNEGSKA come from the germline V gene (reference sequence). CDR3 region: CSASPGVTEAFF. The DNA for the CDR3 is TGCAGTGCTAGTCCAGGGGTGACTGAAGCTTTCTTT.

The chain uses TRBV30 and TRBJ1-5, with D unresolved. Trimming removed 0 bases from V and 4 bases from J, with 13 bases in between. This CDR3 spans 15 amino acids. Per germline, CDR1 GTSNPN and CDR2 SVGIG (reference sequence). The DNA for the CDR3 is TGTGCCTGGAGTGTAGCGGGAATAGTAAATCAGCCCCAGCATTTT. Its protein is CAWSVAGIVNQPQHF.

The rearrangement uses TRBV6-5 and TRBJ2-5, with TRBD1 matching over 7 bases. CDR1 is MNHEY, CDR2 SVGAGI, per germline. The junction had 6 bases not matched to a gene; V was cut back by 5 bases and J by 0 bases. The CDR3 runs to 15 residues. The CDR3 DNA is TGTGCCAGCAGTAAGGGGGCGAGAAACCAAGAGACCCAGTACTTC. Residues: CASSKGARNQETQYF.

The J gene is TRBJ1-1, the V gene TRBV2; 9 bases align to TRBD1. This CDR3 has 15 amino acids. From germline, CDR1 is SNHLY and CDR2 FYNNEI. V gave up 4 bases and J gave up 6 bases; unmatched junction bases: 9. CDR3 DNA: TGTGCCAGCAGTGTGGGACGGGACAGGGCGGCTGAAGCTTTCTTT. Protein product: CASSVGRDRAAEAFF.

The chain employs TRBV5-1 and TRBJ1-1, with D possibly matching TRBD1 (5 bases). The V end lost 2 bases, the J end lost 0 bases, and 8 bases lay between the germline ends. CDR1 is SGHRS and CDR2 is YFSETQ in the germline V gene. The CDR3 is 14 amino acids. CDR3 region: CASSFGGMNTEAFF. The CDR3 DNA follows: TGCGCCAGCAGCTTTGGGGGGATGAACACTGAAGCTTTCTTT.

This chain joins TRBV2 and TRBJ2-7; 8 bases align to TRBD2. Germline V gives CDR1 SNHLY, CDR2 FYNNEI. The CDR3 is 12 residues long. J was trimmed by 6 bases and V by 7 bases; bases with no gene match: 5. The CDR3: CASTTGTSEQYF. The CDR3 nucleotides are TGTGCCAGCACTACCGGGACTAGCGAGCAGTACTTC.

The J gene is TRBJ1-1, the V gene TRBV28; D not certain. The length of the CDR3 is 14 residues. Trimming removed 4 bases at V and 1 base at J, with 10 bases between. The germline V gene encodes CDR1 MDHEN and CDR2 SYDVKM. The CDR3 loop is CASSSGLSNTEAFF. CDR3 DNA: TGTGCCAGCAGTTCCGGGTTATCGAACACTGAAGCTTTCTTT.

The CDR3 sequence is CATLATGDLEQYF. CDR3 DNA: TGTGCCACCCTCGCGACAGGGGACCTCGAGCAGTACTTC. The V and J genes are TRBV10-3 and TRBJ2-7; 8 nucleotides match TRBD1. With V trimmed by 10 bases and J by 6 bases, 11 bases remained unmatched. This CDR3 has 13 residues. Germline-derived CDR1 and CDR2 are ENHRY and SYGVKD.

The gene calls are TRBV7-9 and TRBJ1-5, with D unresolved. Germline CDR1 and CDR2: SEHNR and FQNEAQ (reference sequence). Between the trimmed V and J ends, which lost 7 bases and 3 bases, there was a span of 13 bases. CDR3 length: 14 amino acids. CDR3 sequence (DNA): TGTGCCAGCACGGGTGGCGGGCTCAATCAGCCCCAGCATTTT. Its protein product is CASTGGGLNQPQHF.

This chain connects TRBV9 to TRBJ1-6, with D hard to call. There are 15 residues in the CDR3. The germline V gene encodes CDR1 SGDLS and CDR2 YYNGEE. The V end was cut by 4 bases, the J end by 6 bases, with 14 bases between. Written as DNA, the CDR3 is TGTGCCAGCAGCCCTCGTGAAGAGCCTAATTCACCCCTCCACTTT. Amino acids: CASSPREEPNSPLHF.

The rearrangement links TRBV7-2 to TRBJ1-4; 7 nucleotides agree with TRBD1. Germline CDR1 and CDR2: SGHTA and FQGNSA. The CDR3 has 15 amino acids. Trimming cost V 1 base and J 3 bases; bases outside gene matches: 2. The CDR3 sequence: CASSLGGQPNEKLFF. Here the CDR3 DNA reads TGTGCCAGCAGCTTAGGGGGACAGCCTAATGAAAAACTGTTTTTT.